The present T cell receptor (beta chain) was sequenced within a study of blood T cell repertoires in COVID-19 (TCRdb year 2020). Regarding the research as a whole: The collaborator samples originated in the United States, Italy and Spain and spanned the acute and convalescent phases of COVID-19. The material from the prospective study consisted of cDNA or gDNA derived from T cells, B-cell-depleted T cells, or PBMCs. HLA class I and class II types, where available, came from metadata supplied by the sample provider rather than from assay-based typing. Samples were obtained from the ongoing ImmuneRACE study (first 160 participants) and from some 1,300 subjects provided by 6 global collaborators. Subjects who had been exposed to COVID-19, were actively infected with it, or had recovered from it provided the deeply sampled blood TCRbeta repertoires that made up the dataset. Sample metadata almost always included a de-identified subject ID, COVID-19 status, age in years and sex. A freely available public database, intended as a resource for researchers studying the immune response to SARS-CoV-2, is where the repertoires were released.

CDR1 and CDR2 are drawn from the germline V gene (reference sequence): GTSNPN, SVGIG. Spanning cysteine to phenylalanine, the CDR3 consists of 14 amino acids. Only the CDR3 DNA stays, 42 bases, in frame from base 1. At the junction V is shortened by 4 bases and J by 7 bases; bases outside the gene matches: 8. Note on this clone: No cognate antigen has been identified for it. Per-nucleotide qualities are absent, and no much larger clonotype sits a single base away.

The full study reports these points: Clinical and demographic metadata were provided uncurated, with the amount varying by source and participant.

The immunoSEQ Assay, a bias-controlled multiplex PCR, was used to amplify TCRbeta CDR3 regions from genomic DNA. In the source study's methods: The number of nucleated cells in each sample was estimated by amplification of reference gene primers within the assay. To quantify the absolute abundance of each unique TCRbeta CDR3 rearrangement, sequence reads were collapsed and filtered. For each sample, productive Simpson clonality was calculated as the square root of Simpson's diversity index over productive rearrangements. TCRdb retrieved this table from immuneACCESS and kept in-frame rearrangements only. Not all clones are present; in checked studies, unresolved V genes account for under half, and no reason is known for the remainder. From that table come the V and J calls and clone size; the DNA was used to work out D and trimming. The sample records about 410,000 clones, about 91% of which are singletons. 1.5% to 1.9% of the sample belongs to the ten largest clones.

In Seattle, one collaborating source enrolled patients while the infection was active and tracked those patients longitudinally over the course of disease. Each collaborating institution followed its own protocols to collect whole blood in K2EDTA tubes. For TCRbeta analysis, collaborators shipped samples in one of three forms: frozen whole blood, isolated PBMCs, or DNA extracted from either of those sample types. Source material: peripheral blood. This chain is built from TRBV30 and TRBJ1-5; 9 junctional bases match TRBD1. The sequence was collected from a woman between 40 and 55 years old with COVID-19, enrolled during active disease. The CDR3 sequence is CAWTRTGEDQPQHF. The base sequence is TGTGCCTGGACTCGGACAGGGGAGGACCAGCCCCAGCATTTT.